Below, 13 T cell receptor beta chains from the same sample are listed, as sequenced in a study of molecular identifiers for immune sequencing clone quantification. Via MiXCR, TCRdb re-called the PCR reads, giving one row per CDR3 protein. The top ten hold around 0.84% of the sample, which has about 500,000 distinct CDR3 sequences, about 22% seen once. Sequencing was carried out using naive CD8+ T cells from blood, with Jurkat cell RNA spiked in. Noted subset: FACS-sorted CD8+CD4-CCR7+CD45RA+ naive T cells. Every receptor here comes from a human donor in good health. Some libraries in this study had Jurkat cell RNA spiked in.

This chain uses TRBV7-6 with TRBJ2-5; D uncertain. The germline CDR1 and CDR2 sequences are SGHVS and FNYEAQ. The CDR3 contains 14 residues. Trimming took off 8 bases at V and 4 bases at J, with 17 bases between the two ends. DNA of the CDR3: TGTGCCAGCGCACCAACTTGGGAAGGAGAGACCCAGTACTTC. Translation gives CASAPTWEGETQYF.

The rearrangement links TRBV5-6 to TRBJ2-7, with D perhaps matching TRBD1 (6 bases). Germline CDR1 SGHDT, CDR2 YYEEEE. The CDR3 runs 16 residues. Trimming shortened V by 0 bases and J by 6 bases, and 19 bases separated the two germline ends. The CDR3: CASSLEWPGDLSEQYF. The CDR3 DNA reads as TGTGCCAGCAGCTTGGAGTGGCCAGGGGATCTGTCCGAGCAGTACTTC.

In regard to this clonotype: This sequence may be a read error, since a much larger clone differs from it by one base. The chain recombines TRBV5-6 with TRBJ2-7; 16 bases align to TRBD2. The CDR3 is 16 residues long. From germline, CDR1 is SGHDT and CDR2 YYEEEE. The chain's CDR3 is CACSLGTSGREYEQYF. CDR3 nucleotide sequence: TGTGCCTGCAGCCTAGGGACTAGCGGGAGGGAGTACGAGCAGTACTTC.

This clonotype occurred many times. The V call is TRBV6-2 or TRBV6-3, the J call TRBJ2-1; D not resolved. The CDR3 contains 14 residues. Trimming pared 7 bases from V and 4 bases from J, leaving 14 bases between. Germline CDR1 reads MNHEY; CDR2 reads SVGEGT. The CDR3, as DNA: TGTGCCAGCACCCCGCAGCCCGATTACAATGAGCAGTTCTTC. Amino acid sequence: CASTPQPDYNEQFF.

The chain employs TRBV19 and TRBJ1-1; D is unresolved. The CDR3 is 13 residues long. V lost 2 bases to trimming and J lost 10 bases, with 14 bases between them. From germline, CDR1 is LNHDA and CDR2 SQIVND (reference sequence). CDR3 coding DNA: TGTGCCAGTAGTATATTTGGGGAAATCGGAGCTTTCTTT. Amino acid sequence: CASSIFGEIGAFF.

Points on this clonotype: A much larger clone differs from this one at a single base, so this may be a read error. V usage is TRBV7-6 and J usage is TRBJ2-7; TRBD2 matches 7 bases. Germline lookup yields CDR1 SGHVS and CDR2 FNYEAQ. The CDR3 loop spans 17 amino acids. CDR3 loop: CASSLTLADSLPYEQHF. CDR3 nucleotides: TGTGCCAGCAGCCTAACCCTAGCGGACTCCCTGCCGTACGAGCAGCACTTC.

CDR3 region: CASSPDRPILAGELFF. In DNA, the CDR3 is TGTGCCAGCAGCCCGGACAGACCCATCTTGGCCGGGGAGCTGTTTTTT. The rearrangement uses TRBV6-6 and TRBJ2-2; weak D call: TRBD1 (6 bases). V was shortened by 6 bases and J by 6 bases, with 20 bases between the two germline ends. Looked up from germline, CDR1 is MNHNY and CDR2 is SVGAGI (reference sequence). CDR3 length equals 16 residues.

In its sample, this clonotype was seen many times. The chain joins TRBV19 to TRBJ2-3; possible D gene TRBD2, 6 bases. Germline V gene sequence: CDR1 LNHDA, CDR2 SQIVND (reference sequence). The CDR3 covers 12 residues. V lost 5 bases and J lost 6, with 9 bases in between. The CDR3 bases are TGTGCCAGTAGTGGAGGGGTGGATACGCAGTATTTT. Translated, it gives CASSGGVDTQYF.

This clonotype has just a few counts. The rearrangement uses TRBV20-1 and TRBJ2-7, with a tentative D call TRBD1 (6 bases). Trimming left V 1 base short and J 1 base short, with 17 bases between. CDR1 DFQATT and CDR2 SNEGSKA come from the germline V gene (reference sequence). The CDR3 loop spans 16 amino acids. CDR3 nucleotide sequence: TGCAGTGCTAGAGCAATGATTACAGGGAAATCCTACGAGCAGTACTTC. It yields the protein CSARAMITGKSYEQYF.

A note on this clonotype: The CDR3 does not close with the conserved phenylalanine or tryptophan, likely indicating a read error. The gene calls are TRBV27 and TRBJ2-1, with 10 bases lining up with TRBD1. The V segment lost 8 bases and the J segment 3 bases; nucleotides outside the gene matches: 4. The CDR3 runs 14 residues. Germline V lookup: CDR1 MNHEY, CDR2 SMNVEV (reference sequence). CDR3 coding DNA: TGTGCCAGCGCCAGGACAGGGGGCTACAATGAGCAGTTCCTC. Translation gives CASARTGGYNEQFL.

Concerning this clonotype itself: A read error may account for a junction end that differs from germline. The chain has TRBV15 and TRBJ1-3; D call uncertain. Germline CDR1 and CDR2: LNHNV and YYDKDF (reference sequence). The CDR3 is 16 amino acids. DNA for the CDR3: TGTGCCACCAGCAGAGGGCTGGTGTCCTCTGGAAACGCCATATATTTT. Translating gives CATSRGLVSSGNAIYF.

The CDR3 DNA follows: TGTGCCAGCAGCCAAGGGACTAGCCTAAACACAGATACGCAGTATTTT. The encoded protein is CASSQGTSLNTDTQYF. The chain combines TRBV14 with TRBJ2-3; 8 positions match TRBD2. Germline-derived CDR1 and CDR2 are SGHDN and FVKESK. This CDR3 has 16 amino acids. V dropped 1 base and J dropped 2; count of bases not matched to a gene: 5.

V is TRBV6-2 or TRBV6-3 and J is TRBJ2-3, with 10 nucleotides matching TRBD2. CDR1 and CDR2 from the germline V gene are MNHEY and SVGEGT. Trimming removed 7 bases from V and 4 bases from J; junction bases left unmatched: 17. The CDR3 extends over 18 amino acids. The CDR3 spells CASKGLAYIYTDPDTQYF. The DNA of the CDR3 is TGTGCCAGCAAGGGACTAGCGTATATATACACTGACCCAGATACGCAGTATTTT.